This TCR beta chain originates from a study of T cells in Graves' hyperthyroidism and ophthalmopathy. The sample holds a few counts of this clonotype. TCR beta CDR3 sequences were amplified from RNA transcripts. Researchers ran a first-round RT-PCR on the TCR CDR3 using the HTBI primer set. TCRdb reprocessed the multiplex PCR reads via MiXCR and lists one record per CDR3 protein. The sample shows around 300,000 distinct CDR3 sequences, 22% of them seen only once. The sample comprised blood. This receptor was obtained from a man in his thirties or forties with Graves' ophthalmopathy.

CDR3 in DNA: TGTGCCAGCAGTCCCTCGGCGGGAGCGACAAATGAGCAGTTCTTC. Translated, it gives CASSPSAGATNEQFF. The chain joins TRBV28 to TRBJ2-1; 7 bases align to TRBD2. Germline V gene data show CDR1 as MDHEN and CDR2 as SYDVKM. This CDR3 region has 15 residues. V was pared by 5 bases and J by 7 bases, with 11 bases of the junction left unmatched. The full variable domain, in which reference TRBV28 and TRBJ2-1 provide the parts outside the CDR3, is DVKVTQSSRYLVKRTGEKVFLECVQDMDHENMFWYRQDPGLGLRLIYFSYDVKMKEKGDIPEGYSVSREKKERFSLILESASTNQTSMYLCASSPSAGATNEQFFGPGTRLTVL.